This T cell receptor beta chain was recovered during a study of T cells in Graves' hyperthyroidism and ophthalmopathy. This clonotype was recorded once. Its antigen is not known. Ophthalmopathy cases met thresholds of Clinical Activity Score at least 3, NOSPECS grade at least 4 and duration under 3 months. The study, taken as a whole, reports: The model made its ophthalmopathy prediction, and onset followed a median approximately six months later. Most clonotypes expanded in thyroid above 0.001 were likewise present in blood.

RNA transcripts provided the source from which TCR beta CDR3 regions were amplified. Primed by the HTBI set, a first-round RT-PCR was run on the TCR CDR3. A single record per CDR3 protein comes from TCRdb applying MiXCR to the multiplex PCR reads. The sample gives 40,000 to 60,000 distinct CDR3 sequences, around half of which show up once; 8% to 10% is in the top ten. Germline CDR1 DFQATT, CDR2 SNEGSKA (reference sequence). The CDR3 extends over 12 amino acids. This chain uses TRBV20-1 with TRBJ2-7; unclear D gene. Sequencing was performed on blood. The TCR sequence derives from a woman between 50 and 59 years old with Graves' ophthalmopathy. Here the CDR3 reads CRAGATPYEQYF. In nucleotides, the CDR3 is TGCAGGGCAGGAGCAACCCCCTACGAGCAGTACTTC.